The present TCR beta chain was sequenced within a study of blood T cell repertoires in COVID-19. Across the study: Acute and convalescent COVID-19 specimens originated in the United States, Italy and Spain.

Per the study methods: Amplification of reference gene primers provided the estimated nucleated cell counts. The repertoire was sequenced with immunoSEQ multiplex PCR; TCRdb's copy has only in-frame clones and lacks some. The V and J calls and clone size come from that table; D and trimming were worked out from the DNA. The table lists some 65,000 clones, 90% of them singletons. V gave up 3 bases and J gave up 7 bases; unmatched junction bases: 10. Per germline, CDR1 SGHRS and CDR2 YFSETQ. This CDR3 region has 15 residues. The rearrangement links TRBV5-1 to TRBJ2-5; 9 nucleotides align to TRBD2. The TCR comes from a man aged 50 to 60 with COVID-19, enrolled during active disease. The specimen sequenced was peripheral blood. The CDR3: CASSWTSAEGGTQYF. CDR3 nucleotides: TGCGCCAGCAGCTGGACTAGCGCCGAGGGGGGGACCCAGTACTTC.